The 14 T cell receptor beta chains presented below share a single source sample, sequenced in a study of blood T cell repertoires in COVID-19. Sequencing was performed with immunoSEQ multiplex PCR; in TCRdb, only in-frame clones are kept and a portion is missing. The top ten clones hold around 6.5% of a sample with 200,000 to 250,000 clones, around 90% of them seen once. The sample was peripheral blood. The receptors originated from a man between 60 and 75 years old who had recovered from COVID-19.

This clone was found a few times. The V call is TRBV9, the J call TRBJ2-5, with D maybe TRBD2 (5 bases). The ends were cut back, 4 bases at V and 4 bases at J, with 11 bases in the middle. This CDR3 is built from 13 residues. CDR1 and CDR2 from the germline V gene are SGDLS and YYNGEE. The DNA for the CDR3 is TGTGCCAGCAGCCCCTCCCGGGGAGAGACCCAGTACTTC. It is translated as CASSPSRGETQYF.

The chain has TRBV11-2 and TRBJ2-5; the D is unclear. CDR3 length equals 15 residues. Germline CDR1 is SGHAT and CDR2 is FQNNGV. Trimming took 0 bases from V and 0 from J, leaving 8 bases between them. CDR3 amino acids: CASSLDGRDQETQYF. DNA of the CDR3: TGTGCCAGCAGCTTAGATGGCCGGGACCAAGAGACCCAGTACTTC.

The V and J genes are TRBV28 and TRBJ1-6; no clear D. Germline lookup yields CDR1 MDHEN and CDR2 SYDVKM. This CDR3 is 13 amino acids long. The V end was cut by 10 bases, the J end by 8 bases, with 15 bases between. As DNA, the CDR3 is TGTGCCACCTACCTTTCGGCGGATTCACCCCTCCACTTT. Its translation is CATYLSADSPLHF.

In its sample, this clone was seen once. CDR3 in amino acids: CASSSTVDRGNYGYTF. The CDR3 nucleotides read TGTGCCAGCAGCTCGACGGTGGACAGGGGCAACTATGGCTACACCTTC. The chain is built from TRBV7-8 and TRBJ1-2, with 9 bases lining up with TRBD1. The germline V gene has CDR1 SGHVS and CDR2 FQNEAQ. The CDR3 consists of 16 residues. Trimming at V came to 4 bases and at J to 2 bases, leaving 8 bases not matched to a gene.

The rearrangement links TRBV5-6 to TRBJ2-2; 10 nucleotides align to TRBD1. The CDR3 length is 14 residues. The germline CDR1 and CDR2 sequences are SGHDT and YYEEEE. With 6 bases clipped from V and 3 bases from J, the junction kept 2 bases outside the gene matches. This chain's CDR3 is CASTGTGDTGELFF. The CDR3 DNA reads as TGTGCCAGCACCGGGACAGGGGACACCGGGGAGCTGTTTTTT. The full variable domain, in which reference TRBV5-6 and TRBJ2-2 provide the parts outside the CDR3, is DAGVTQSPTHLIKTRGQQVTLRCSPKSGHDTVSWYQQALGQGPQFIFQYYEEEERQRGNFPDRFSGHQFPNYSSELNVNALLLGDSALYLCASTGTGDTGELFFGEGSRLTVL.

Only one count was recorded for this clone. The chain links TRBV11-1 to TRBJ1-2; 7 bases agree with TRBD1. This CDR3 spans 15 amino acids. Unmatched junction bases numbered 8, after V lost 5 bases and J lost 2 bases. Looked up from germline, CDR1 is SGHAT and CDR2 is FQDESV (reference sequence). CDR3 coding DNA: TGTGCCAGCAGCCCCCGGACAGGTGGGAACTATGGCTACACCTTC. Translating it yields CASSPRTGGNYGYTF.

J is TRBJ2-7 and V is TRBV28; 8 bases are shared with TRBD1. V lost 5 bases, J lost 1 base, and 4 bases stayed unmatched. CDR1 MDHEN and CDR2 SYDVKM come from the germline V gene. This CDR3 has 14 amino acids. The CDR3 DNA reads as TGTGCCAGCAGTGGACAGGGTTTTTCCTACGAGCAGTACTTC. It encodes CASSGQGFSYEQYF.

The V call is TRBV19, the J call TRBJ2-7, with unresolved D. The CDR3 contains 13 residues. Between the trimmed V and J ends, which lost 1 base and 3 bases, there was a span of 7 bases. Germline assignment: CDR1 LNHDA and CDR2 SQIVND (reference sequence). The CDR3, as DNA: TGTGCCAGTAGTATAGGGGCCCGCTACGAGCAGTACTTC. Translated: CASSIGARYEQYF.

V is TRBV5-5 and J is TRBJ1-3; possibly TRBD1 for D (5 bases). The CDR3 sequence is 18 residues long. V shed 1 base and J shed 4 bases, with 21 bases lying between them. From germline, CDR1 is SGHKS and CDR2 YYEKEE (reference sequence). The CDR3 DNA reads as TGTGCCAGCAGCTTGATCTTGGGCAGGGAGGCAGGCGGAAACACCATATATTTT. Translating it yields CASSLILGREAGGNTIYF.

V is TRBV5-1 and J is TRBJ2-3; TRBD2 matches at 10 bases. The V gene's germline CDR1 is SGHRS and CDR2 YFSETQ. The CDR3 has 16 amino acids. V lost 4 bases, J lost 4 bases, and 9 bases stayed unmatched. The CDR3 region is CASSVSAGGRADTQYF. The CDR3 region has the DNA TGCGCCAGCAGCGTCTCAGCGGGAGGGCGGGCAGATACGCAGTATTTT.

The chain carries TRBV3-1 (or the pseudogene TRBV3-2) and TRBJ2-7, with a possible D match to TRBD2 (6 bases). This CDR3 is built from 14 residues. Per the germline V gene, CDR1 is LGHDT and CDR2 is YNNKEL (reference sequence). Between the trimmed V and J ends, which lost 4 bases and 6 bases, there was a span of 16 bases. DNA of the CDR3: TGTGCCAGCAGCCTTTACACCGGGAGTGGCGAGCAGTACTTC. Its protein is CASSLYTGSGEQYF.

The chain carries TRBV5-4 and TRBJ1-4; D not resolved. This CDR3 is built from 13 residues. The germline V gene has CDR1 SGHNT and CDR2 YYREEE (reference sequence). Trimming cost V 3 bases and J 6 bases, with 9 bases left between them. CDR3 region: CASSSGLDEKLFF. CDR3 sequence (DNA): TGTGCCAGCAGCTCCGGTCTTGATGAAAAACTGTTTTTT. Looking up the rest from reference TRBV5-4 and TRBJ1-4 gives the full variable domain: ETGVTQSPTHLIKTRGQQVTLRCSSQSGHNTVSWYQQALGQGPQFIFQYYREEENGRGNFPPRFSGLQFPNYSSELNVNALELDDSALYLCASSSGLDEKLFFGSGTQLSVL.

This clone was counted many times. This sample includes further DNA sequences coding for the same CDR3. V is TRBV7-3 and J is TRBJ2-3; TRBD2 is a possible D gene (5 bases). Germline CDR1 SGHTA, CDR2 FQGTGA. V was clipped by 3 bases and J by 0 bases, with 7 bases between them. The CDR3 has 14 residues. The CDR3 reads CASSLTGSTDTQYF. The CDR3 DNA follows: TGTGCCAGCAGCTTGACGGGAAGCACAGATACGCAGTATTTT.

The chain couples TRBV6-5 to TRBJ2-1; TRBD1 agrees at 7 bases. From germline, CDR1 is MNHEY and CDR2 SVGAGI. Losses at the gene ends were 6 bases for V and 5 bases for J; bases not matched to a gene: 10. The CDR3 loop spans 15 amino acids. In nucleotides, the CDR3 is TGTGCCAGCAGGTCTAGGGGGCGCAGGAACAATGAGCAGTTCTTC. Residues: CASRSRGRRNNEQFF.